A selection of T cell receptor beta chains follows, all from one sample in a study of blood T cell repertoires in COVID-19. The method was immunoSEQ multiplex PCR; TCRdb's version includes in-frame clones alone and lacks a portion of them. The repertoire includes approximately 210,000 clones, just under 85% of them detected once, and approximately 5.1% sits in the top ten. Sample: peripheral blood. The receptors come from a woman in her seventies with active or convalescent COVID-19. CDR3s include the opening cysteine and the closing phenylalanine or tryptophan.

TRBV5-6	CASSFGLAVSYEQYF
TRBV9	CASGMGLAGVEQYF
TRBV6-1	CASSERGRDGYTF
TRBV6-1	CASSEGVTGYSPLHF
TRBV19	CASSKLADNQPQHF
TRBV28	CASYEAGGADNEQFF
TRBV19	CASSMLSAGGLGDEQFF
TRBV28	CASSLGRAGGYTF
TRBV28	CASSPRGRGETQYF
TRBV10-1	CASSPGTGNFQETQYF
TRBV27	CASSWTGGDYEQYF
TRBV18	CASSPSAGGTEAFF
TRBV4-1	CASSQIPSQRFWGDRNEQFF
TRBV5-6	CASGRGGNTIYF
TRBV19	CASSSAGRDTKGYYTQYF
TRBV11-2	CASSPSLAANTGELFF
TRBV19	CASGTGVKYF
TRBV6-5	CASSPQGFVEKLFF